The following is a T cell receptor beta chain sequence with its context. The antigen is not known. The data were obtained in a study of cytomegalovirus exposure and HLA in healthy donors. Findings and caveats of the study: HLA alleles showed associations with about 15,000 TCR beta sequences in a later analysis, at a 0.05 false discovery rate. In a later analysis, TCR beta V- and J-gene trimming was associated with a missense DCLRE1C variant.

Germline-derived CDR1 and CDR2 are SGHTS and YDEGEE. The CDR3 totals 12 residues. Trimming removed 1 base from V and 8 bases from J, with 7 bases in between. 13 Jbeta primers and 60 Vbeta primers were used for the PCR. Data came from immunoSEQ multiplex PCR; TCRdb stores just in-frame clones and leaves some out. The sample carries about 170,000 clones, approximately 78% recorded once. The sequence derives from a woman aged 18 to 35 in good health and CMV-seronegative. The sequenced sample was PBMCs. The chain recombines TRBV5-8 with TRBJ2-1; no clear D gene. The CDR3 is CASSLTTHEQFF. The CDR3 nucleotides read TGTGCCAGCAGCTTGACGACTCATGAGCAGTTCTTC.